The source of this T cell receptor beta chain is a study of blood T cell repertoires in COVID-19. Study-wide background: Some COVID-19 samples were acute and others convalescent; all came from the United States, Italy and Spain. In each case, the material was cDNA or gDNA derived from T cells, B-cell-depleted T cells, or PBMCs.

Germline V lookup: CDR1 SGHRS, CDR2 YFSETQ. The CDR3 spans 18 residues. V lost 3 bases to trimming and J lost 2 bases; unmatched junction nucleotides: 14. Original handling: Reference gene primer amplification yielded estimated nucleated cell counts. TCRdb's table, derived via immunoSEQ multiplex PCR, lists solely in-frame clones and lacks some. The V and J calls and clone size were taken over from that table, and D and trimming were inferred from the DNA. Of around 54,000 clones in the sample, roughly 76% were seen once. V and J are TRBV5-1 and TRBJ2-3; 8 positions match TRBD2. The sample comprised peripheral blood. The TCR sequence derives from a woman between 55 and 75 years old with acute or convalescent COVID-19. The CDR3 loop is CASSSSLQAGASTDTQYF. The CDR3 bases are TGCGCCAGCAGCTCCTCCTTACAAGCGGGAGCCTCCACAGATACGCAGTATTTT.